This TCR beta chain was sequenced for a study of shared clonotypes between healthy human individuals. Study background: CD4 naive and CD4 memory each took three plates per donor, while CD8 naive took two and CD8 memory one.

This CDR3 region has 14 residues. Germline CDR1 reads MGHDK; CDR2 reads SYGVNS. Between the trimmed V and J ends, which lost 4 bases and 5 bases, there was a span of 11 bases. The assay used deep level. Assay: immunoSEQ multiplex PCR; the TCRdb copy retains only in-frame clones and omits some. Of about 360,000 clones listed, over 70% are singletons. This clone was found a few times. Material for sequencing was memory CD4+ T cells sorted from blood. Regarding subset: CD45RA-negative fraction. The receptor's source is a man aged 25 to 40 in good health. The chain uses TRBV25-1 and TRBJ2-2, with D possibly TRBD1 on 6 matching bases. This CDR3 reads CASSAQGWTGELFF. The CDR3 nucleotides are TGTGCCAGCAGTGCACAGGGATGGACCGGGGAGCTGTTTTTT.